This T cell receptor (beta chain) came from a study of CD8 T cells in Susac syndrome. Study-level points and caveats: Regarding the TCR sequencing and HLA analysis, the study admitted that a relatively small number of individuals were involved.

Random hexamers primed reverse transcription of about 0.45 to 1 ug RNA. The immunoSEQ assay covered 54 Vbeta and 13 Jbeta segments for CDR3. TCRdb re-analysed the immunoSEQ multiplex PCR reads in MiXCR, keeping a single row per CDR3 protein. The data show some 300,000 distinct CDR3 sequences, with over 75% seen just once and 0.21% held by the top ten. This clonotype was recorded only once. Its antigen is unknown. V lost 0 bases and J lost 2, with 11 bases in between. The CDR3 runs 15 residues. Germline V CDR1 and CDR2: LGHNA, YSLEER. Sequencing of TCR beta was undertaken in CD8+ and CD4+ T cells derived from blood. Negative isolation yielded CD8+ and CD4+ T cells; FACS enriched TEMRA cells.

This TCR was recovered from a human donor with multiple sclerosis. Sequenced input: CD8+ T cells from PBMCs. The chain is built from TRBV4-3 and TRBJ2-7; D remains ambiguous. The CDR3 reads CASSQEARNTYEQYF. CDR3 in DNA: TGCGCCAGCAGCCAAGAGGCGCGGAATACCTACGAGCAGTACTTC.